Listed here is a single T cell receptor beta chain. The data were taken from a study of control samples from healthy donors and cancer patients. This table comes from immunoSEQ multiplex PCR, and its TCRdb copy is limited to in-frame clones, with some not included. The profile shows roughly 94,000 clones, 65% to 85% of them singletons. The CDR3 extends over 13 amino acids. Trimming shortened V by 1 base and J by 6 bases, and 9 bases separated the two germline ends. Germline V lookup: CDR1 SGHNT, CDR2 YENEEA. This chain joins TRBV11-3 and TRBJ1-1; D not resolved. The material sequenced was PBMCs. The clonotype originates from a man aged 65 to 79 with lung cancer. The CDR3 DNA is TGTGCCAGCAGCTTAGGGATGAGTTCTGAAGCTTTCTTT. Translated, it gives CASSLGMSSEAFF.